A selection of T cell receptor beta chains follows, all from one sample in a study of T cells in Graves' hyperthyroidism and ophthalmopathy. Via MiXCR, TCRdb re-called the multiplex PCR reads, giving one row per CDR3 protein. The data contain over 400,000 distinct CDR3 sequences, less than 25% of them singletons. Sequenced input: blood. These receptors were obtained from a woman aged 70 to 79 with Graves' ophthalmopathy. CDR3s include the opening cysteine and the closing phenylalanine or tryptophan. The D gene is left open where the match is weak. A clone size is listed for some rows: how often the clone was seen (once, few, many), or a class if it is expanded.

CDR3 length	V gene	J gene	D gene	clone size	CDR3 DNA	CDR3 protein
13	TRBV5-4	TRBJ1-2	.	.	TGTGCCAGCAGATCCAGTGGGGTTTATGGCTACACCTTC	CASRSSGVYGYTF
16	TRBV20-1	TRBJ2-1	TRBD1	few	TGCAGTGCTAGAGATCAGGGGAGACAGGGTACGGGTGAGCAGTTCTTC	CSARDQGRQGTGEQFF
14	TRBV5-1	TRBJ2-7	TRBD2	few	TGCGCCAGCAGCCCGAGCGGGAGGAACGACGAGCAGTACTTC	CASSPSGRNDEQYF
17	TRBV5-4	TRBJ2-6	TRBD1	.	TGTGCCAGCAGCCCCGGACAGGGAAGAGGTGGGGCCAACGTCCTGACTTTC	CASSPGQGRGGANVLTF
14	TRBV20-1	TRBJ1-6	.	.	TGCAGTGCTAGGGGTGGGGCAGGGAAGGTGCCCCTCCACTTT	CSARGGAGKVPLHF
15	TRBV24-1	TRBJ2-7	TRBD1	.	TGTGCCACCAGTGATGGACAGGGGGCGTTTTTCGAGCAGTACTTC	CATSDGQGAFFEQYF
15	TRBV30	TRBJ1-6	TRBD1	few	TGTGCCTGGAGTGTCCGGGACAGGGGTAATTCACCCCTCCACTTT	CAWSVRDRGNSPLHF
13	TRBV7-2	TRBJ2-1	.	many	TGTGCCAGCAGCTTAGTGGCTAGTAATGAGCAGTTCTTC	CASSLVASNEQFF
15	TRBV20-1	TRBJ2-5	TRBD2	many	TGCAGTGCGCTACCCGGGACTAGCAGACAAGAGACCCAGTACTTC	CSALPGTSRQETQYF
13	TRBV5-1	TRBJ2-1	.	many	TGCGCCAGCAGCTTGGCCGTAAACAATGAGCAGTTCTTC	CASSLAVNNEQFF
15	TRBV19	TRBJ1-1	.	.	TGTGCCAGTAGTATGGAAACAGGGCGGTGGGCTGAAGCTTTCTTT	CASSMETGRWAEAFF
15	TRBV11-2	TRBJ2-7	TRBD2	many	TGTGCCAGCAGCACCAGACTAGCGGGAGACTACGAGCAGTACTTC	CASSTRLAGDYEQYF
17	TRBV11-3	TRBJ2-1	.	.	TGTGCCAGCAGCTTAGATTGGCAGGGCAGCTCCTACAATGAGCAGTTCTTC	CASSLDWQGSSYNEQFF
19	TRBV7-2	TRBJ2-1	TRBD2	.	TGTGCCAGCACCAACCCGGGACTAGCGGGGGGGCGATCCTACAATGAGCAGTTCTTC	CASTNPGLAGGRSYNEQFF
17	TRBV7-8	TRBJ1-4	.	.	TGTGCCAGCAGCTTCCGCAGGGTTTTTCCAACTAATGAAAAACTGTTTTTT	CASSFRRVFPTNEKLFF
13	TRBV2	TRBJ2-5	.	many	TGTGCCAGCAGTGACGGATTCCAAGAGACCCAGTACTTC	CASSDGFQETQYF
16	TRBV20-1	TRBJ1-2	TRBD1	.	TGCAGTGCTAGGGATGCGAGGACAGGCGCTAACTATGGCTACACCTTC	CSARDARTGANYGYTF
13	TRBV20-1	TRBJ2-7	.	.	TGCAGTGCCCCCGGGACGCAGCGCTACGAGCAGTACTTC	CSAPGTQRYEQYF
22	TRBV5-6	TRBJ2-4	.	.	TGTGCCAGCAGTATACTCCGGGCAGTAGCCGGGGGAGACTTCCTAGCCAAAAACATTCAGTACTTC	CASSILRAVAGGDFLAKNIQYF
12	TRBV3-1	TRBJ2-1	.	many	TGTGCCAGCCTGGACTACAGCAATGAGCAGTTCTTC	CASLDYSNEQFF
16	TRBV2	TRBJ2-1	TRBD2	many	TGTGCCAGCAGTGACCCAGGACTAGCGGGACACAATGAGCAGTTCTTC	CASSDPGLAGHNEQFF
16	TRBV3-1	TRBJ2-5	.	few	TGTGCCAGCAGCCCCTTGTACAGGGCAACGAGGGAGACCCAGTACTTC	CASSPLYRATRETQYF
14	TRBV30	TRBJ2-3	TRBD2	.	TGTGCCTGGAGTGGACTAGCGGGCACAGATACGCAGTATTTT	CAWSGLAGTDTQYF
11	TRBV20-1	TRBJ1-1	.	many	TGCAGTGCCTCGAGGGGGATCGAAGCTTTCTTT	CSASRGIEAFF
12	TRBV19	TRBJ2-7	.	once	TGTGCCAGTAGTATAGAACGGAGCGAGCAGTACTTC	CASSIERSEQYF
14	TRBV20-1	TRBJ2-5	.	few	TGCAGTGCTAGAATGGTGTGGGAGAAAGAGACCCAGTACTTC	CSARMVWEKETQYF
15	TRBV7-6	TRBJ2-7	.	.	TGTGCCAGCAGCTCCGATCCGGGCCGGGGCTACGAGCAGTACTTC	CASSSDPGRGYEQYF
16	TRBV19	TRBJ2-2	.	.	TGTGCCAGTAGTAGTTCTCGGGGGGCGGGCACCGGGGAGCTGTTTTTT	CASSSSRGAGTGELFF
14	TRBV7-2	TRBJ2-3	.	few	TGTGCCAGCAGCCCCTTGGACTATCTTAATAGGAAGTATTTT	CASSPLDYLNRKYF
15	TRBV5-1	TRBJ1-6	.	.	TGCGCCAGCAGCTCGGACAGAACCCTCCATTCACCCCTCCACTTT	CASSSDRTLHSPLHF
12	TRBV3-1	TRBJ2-7	.	few	TGTGCCAGCAGCCCCCCCCGGGGAGGGCAGTACTTC	CASSPPRGGQYF
16	TRBV5-1	TRBJ2-2	TRBD1	.	TGCGCCAGCAGCTCGTTAGACAGGGGAGCACGCGGGGAGCTGTTTTTT	CASSSLDRGARGELFF
13	TRBV9	TRBJ2-1	.	.	TGTGCCAGCAGCGAAACCATCTACAATGAGCAGTTCTTC	CASSETIYNEQFF
13	TRBV7-3	TRBJ2-4	TRBD1	.	TGTGCCAGCAGCGGGGACAGGGGGGGCATTCAGTACTTC	CASSGDRGGIQYF
16	TRBV3-1	TRBJ1-3	.	.	TGTGCCAGCAGCCTCGGGCCCGCGGGCTCTGGAAACACCATATATTTT	CASSLGPAGSGNTIYF
16	TRBV6-2/TRBV6-3	TRBJ2-1	.	few	TGTGCCAGCACGCCTAGACGATTGAGCTCCTACAATGAGCAGTTCTTC	CASTPRRLSSYNEQFF
13	TRBV29-1	TRBJ2-1	.	.	TGCAGCGTTGACTACCGCTCCTACAATGAGCAGTTCTTC	CSVDYRSYNEQFF
15	TRBV4-1	TRBJ2-7	TRBD2	.	TGCGCCAGCAGCCAACCAACTAGCGGTGCCTACGAGCAGTACTTC	CASSQPTSGAYEQYF
18	TRBV4-2	TRBJ2-1	TRBD2	few	TGTGCCAGCAGCCAAGATCCGGGACTAGCGGAGCCTTACAATGAGCAGTTCTTC	CASSQDPGLAEPYNEQFF
15	TRBV28	TRBJ2-6	.	many	TGTGCCAGCAGTCCGCTGACAGTTGGGGCCAACGTCCTGACTTTC	CASSPLTVGANVLTF
15	TRBV6-1	TRBJ2-7	.	.	TGTGCCAGCAGTGACTCCGGCTCGGGAGCGTACGAGCAGTACTTC	CASSDSGSGAYEQYF
15	TRBV3-1	TRBJ1-2	.	.	TGTGCCAGCAGCCTCCATTCGGACGTCGGATCGGGCTACACCTTC	CASSLHSDVGSGYTF
16	TRBV5-5	TRBJ1-5	.	.	TGTGCCAGCAGCTTTCATACCGGGACACAAGATCAGCCCCAGCATTTT	CASSFHTGTQDQPQHF
15	TRBV7-9	TRBJ2-7	TRBD1	few	TGTGCCAGCAGCCGTAGGGACAGGGTGAGCGACGAGCAGTACTTC	CASSRRDRVSDEQYF
10	TRBV29-1	TRBJ1-3	.	.	TGCAGCGTTGGCAGCAGGACCATATATTTT	CSVGSRTIYF